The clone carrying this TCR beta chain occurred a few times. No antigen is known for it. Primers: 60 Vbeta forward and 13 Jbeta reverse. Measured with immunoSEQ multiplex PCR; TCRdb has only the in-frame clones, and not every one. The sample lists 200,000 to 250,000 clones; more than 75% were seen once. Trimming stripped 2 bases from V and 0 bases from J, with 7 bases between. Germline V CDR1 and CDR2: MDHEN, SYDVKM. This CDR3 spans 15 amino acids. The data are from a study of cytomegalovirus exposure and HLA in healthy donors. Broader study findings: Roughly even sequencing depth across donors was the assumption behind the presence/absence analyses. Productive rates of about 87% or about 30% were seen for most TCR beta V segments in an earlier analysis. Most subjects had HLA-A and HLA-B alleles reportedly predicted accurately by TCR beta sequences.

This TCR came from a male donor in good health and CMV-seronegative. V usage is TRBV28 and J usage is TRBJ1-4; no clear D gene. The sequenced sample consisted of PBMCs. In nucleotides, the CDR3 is TGTGCCAGCAGTTTAGAGGCTGCAACTAATGAAAAACTGTTTTTT. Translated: CASSLEAATNEKLFF.